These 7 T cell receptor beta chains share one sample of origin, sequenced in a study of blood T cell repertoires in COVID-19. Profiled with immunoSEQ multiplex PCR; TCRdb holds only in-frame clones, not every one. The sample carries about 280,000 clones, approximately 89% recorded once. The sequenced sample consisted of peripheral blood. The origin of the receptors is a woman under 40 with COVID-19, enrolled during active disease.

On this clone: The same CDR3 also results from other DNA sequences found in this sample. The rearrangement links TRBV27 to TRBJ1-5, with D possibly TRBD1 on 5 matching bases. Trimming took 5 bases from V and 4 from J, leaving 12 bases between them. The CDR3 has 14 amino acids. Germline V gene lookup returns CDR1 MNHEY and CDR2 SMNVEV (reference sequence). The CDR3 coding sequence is TGTGCCAGCAGTCTGCGGGGGTCAAATCAGCCCCAGCATTTT. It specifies CASSLRGSNQPQHF.

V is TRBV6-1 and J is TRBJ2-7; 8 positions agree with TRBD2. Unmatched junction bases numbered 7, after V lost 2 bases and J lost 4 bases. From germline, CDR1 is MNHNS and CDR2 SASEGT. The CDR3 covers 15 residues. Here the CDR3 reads CASSELWRGAYEQYF. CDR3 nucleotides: TGTGCCAGCAGTGAACTTTGGCGGGGGGCTTACGAGCAGTACTTC.

The CDR3 DNA sequence: TGTGCCAGCAGCCAATTTTCAGGGGCCGAGCAGTACTTC. Translated, it gives CASSQFSGAEQYF. This chain links TRBV3-1 (or the pseudogene TRBV3-2) with TRBJ2-7, with D tentatively TRBD1 (6 bases). CDR1 is LGHDT and CDR2 is YNNKEL in the germline V gene (reference sequence). The CDR3 runs to 13 residues. Trimming shortened V by 2 bases and J by 6 bases, and 11 bases separated the two germline ends.

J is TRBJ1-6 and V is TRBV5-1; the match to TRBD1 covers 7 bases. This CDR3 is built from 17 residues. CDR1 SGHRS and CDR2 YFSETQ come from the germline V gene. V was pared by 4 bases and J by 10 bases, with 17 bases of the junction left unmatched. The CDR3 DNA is TGCGCCAGCAGCCCCAGGGACAGCCCGGGGAGTCTATCACCCCTCCACTTT. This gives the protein CASSPRDSPGSLSPLHF.

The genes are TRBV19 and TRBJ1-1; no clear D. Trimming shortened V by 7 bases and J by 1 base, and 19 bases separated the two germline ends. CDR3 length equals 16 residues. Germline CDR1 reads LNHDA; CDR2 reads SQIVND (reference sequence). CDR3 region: CASKTLERGSNTEAFF. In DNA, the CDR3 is TGTGCCAGTAAGACCCTCGAGAGAGGCTCGAACACTGAAGCTTTCTTT.

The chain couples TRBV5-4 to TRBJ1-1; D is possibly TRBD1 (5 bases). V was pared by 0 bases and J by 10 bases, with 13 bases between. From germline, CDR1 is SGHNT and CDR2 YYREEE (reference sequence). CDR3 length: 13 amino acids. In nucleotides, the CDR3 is TGTGCCAGCAGCTTGGGGCAGGGCGCGGTAGCTTTCTTT. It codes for CASSLGQGAVAFF.

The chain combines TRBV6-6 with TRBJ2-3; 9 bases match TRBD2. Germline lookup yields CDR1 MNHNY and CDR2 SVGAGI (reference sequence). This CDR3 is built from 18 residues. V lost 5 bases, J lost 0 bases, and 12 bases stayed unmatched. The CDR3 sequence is CASSLLGLAGKSTDTQYF. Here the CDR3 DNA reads TGTGCCAGCAGTCTCCTCGGGCTAGCGGGGAAAAGCACAGATACGCAGTATTTT.